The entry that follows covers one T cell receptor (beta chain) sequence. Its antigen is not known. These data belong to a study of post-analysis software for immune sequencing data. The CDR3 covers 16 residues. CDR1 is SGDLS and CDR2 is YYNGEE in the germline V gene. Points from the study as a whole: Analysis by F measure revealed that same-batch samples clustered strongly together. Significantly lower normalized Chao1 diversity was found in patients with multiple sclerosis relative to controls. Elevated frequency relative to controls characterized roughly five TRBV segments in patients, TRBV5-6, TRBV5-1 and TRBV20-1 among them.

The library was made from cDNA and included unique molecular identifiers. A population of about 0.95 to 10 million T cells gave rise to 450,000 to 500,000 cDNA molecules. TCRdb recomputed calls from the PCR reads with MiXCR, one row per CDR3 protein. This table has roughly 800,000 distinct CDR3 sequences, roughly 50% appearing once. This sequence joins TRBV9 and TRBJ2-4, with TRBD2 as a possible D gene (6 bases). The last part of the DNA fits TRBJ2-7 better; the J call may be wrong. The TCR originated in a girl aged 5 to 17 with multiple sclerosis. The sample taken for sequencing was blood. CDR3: CASSIPDPPEGYEQYF. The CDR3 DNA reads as TGTGCCAGCAGCATCCCGGACCCACCGGAGGGCTACGAGCAGTACTTC.